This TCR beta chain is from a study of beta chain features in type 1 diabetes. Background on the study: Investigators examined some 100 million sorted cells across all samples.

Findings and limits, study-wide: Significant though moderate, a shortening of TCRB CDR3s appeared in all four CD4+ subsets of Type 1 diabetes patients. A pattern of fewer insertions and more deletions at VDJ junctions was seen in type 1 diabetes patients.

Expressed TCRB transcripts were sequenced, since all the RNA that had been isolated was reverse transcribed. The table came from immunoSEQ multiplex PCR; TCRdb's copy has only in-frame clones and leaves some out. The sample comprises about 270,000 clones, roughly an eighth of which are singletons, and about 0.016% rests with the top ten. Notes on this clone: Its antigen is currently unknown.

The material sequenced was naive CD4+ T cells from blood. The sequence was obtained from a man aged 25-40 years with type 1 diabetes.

The chain's CDR3 is CASSVEGGPRTQYF. CDR3 DNA sequence: TGTGCCAGCAGCGTAGAAGGCGGGCCAAGGACCCAGTACTTC. The chain couples TRBV9 to TRBJ2-5; possible D gene TRBD2, 5 bases. V was clipped by 0 bases and J by 7 bases, with 13 bases between them. CDR3 length: 14 amino acids. Per the germline V gene, CDR1 is SGDLS and CDR2 is YYNGEE. Based on the CDR3 plus reference TRBV9 and TRBJ2-5, the full variable domain is DSGVTQTPKHLITATGQRVTLRCSPRSGDLSVYWYQQSLDQGLQFLIQYYNGEERAKGNILERFSAQQFPDLHSELNLSSLELGDSALYFCASSVEGGPRTQYFGPGTRLLVL.